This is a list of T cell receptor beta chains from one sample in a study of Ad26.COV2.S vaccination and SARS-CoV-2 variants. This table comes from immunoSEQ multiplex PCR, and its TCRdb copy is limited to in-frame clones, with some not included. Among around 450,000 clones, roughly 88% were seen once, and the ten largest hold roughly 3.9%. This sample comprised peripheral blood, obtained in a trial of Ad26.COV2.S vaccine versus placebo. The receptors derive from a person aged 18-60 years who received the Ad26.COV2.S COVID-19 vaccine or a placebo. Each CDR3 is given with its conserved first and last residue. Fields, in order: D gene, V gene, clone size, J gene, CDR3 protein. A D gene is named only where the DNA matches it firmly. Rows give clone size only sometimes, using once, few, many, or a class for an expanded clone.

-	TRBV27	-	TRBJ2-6	CATLGSGANVLTF
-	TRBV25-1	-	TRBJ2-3	CASSEYAGVDTQYF
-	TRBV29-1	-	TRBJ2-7	CSVLVSYEQYF
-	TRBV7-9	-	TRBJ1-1	CASSLPGRGEAFF
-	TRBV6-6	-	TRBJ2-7	CASRARDPYSYEQYF
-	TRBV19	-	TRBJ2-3	CASSTGPSTDTQYF
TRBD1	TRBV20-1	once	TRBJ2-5	CSASPPGQGFQETQYF
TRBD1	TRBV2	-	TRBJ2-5	CASSRPTGGAFQETQYF
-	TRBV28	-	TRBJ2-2	CASTPSRDTGELFF
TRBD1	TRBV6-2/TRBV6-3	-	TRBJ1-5	CASSFTPGQGKNYGNQPQHF
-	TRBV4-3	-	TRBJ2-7	CASSQQQGYEQYF
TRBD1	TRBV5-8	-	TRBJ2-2	CASSTGQGEVGELFF
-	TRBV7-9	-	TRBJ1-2	CASSSPMHRYGYTF
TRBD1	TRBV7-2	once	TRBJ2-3	CASSFDRGQDTQYF
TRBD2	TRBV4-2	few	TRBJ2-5	CASSPGTSGSQETQYF
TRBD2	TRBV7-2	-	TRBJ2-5	CASSPRGAGEETQYF
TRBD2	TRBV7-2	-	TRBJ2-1	CASSQGLAGGNEQFF